This is a list of T cell receptor beta chains from one sample in a study of CD8 T cells in ankylosing spondylitis. Each CDR3 protein gets one entry after TCRdb re-called the 5' RACE reads with MiXCR. The profile covers 150,000 or so distinct CDR3 sequences, with around 32% appearing a single time and about 5.5% taken by the ten largest. Sequenced input: synovial fluid, either unsorted or a sorted T cell fraction (not recorded which). The receptor set was obtained from a male donor with ankylosing spondylitis. Each CDR3 is given with its conserved first and last residue. D genes are given only for firm matches. Where a row states a size, it is once, few, many or the class of an expanded clone; other rows omit it.

DNA | CDR3 | size | D | J | V
TGCAGCGTTGAGTACCTAGCGGGAGTGGGGGAGCTGTTTTTT | CSVEYLAGVGELFF | few | TRBD2 | TRBJ2-2 | TRBV29-1
TGCAGTGCTGAGCCCTTGGAGCGGGGGGACCCAGAGTCGCAGTATTTT | CSAEPLERGDPESQYF | few | TRBD2 | TRBJ2-3 | TRBV20-1
TGCAGTGAAGTCAGACTTAACTATGGCTACACCTTC | CSEVRLNYGYTF | many | NA | TRBJ1-2 | TRBV20-1
TGCAGCGTCGCTGACAGGGGGGCCTCCTACGAGCAGTACTTC | CSVADRGASYEQYF | few | TRBD1 | TRBJ2-7 | TRBV29-1
TGTGCCAGCAGCCTCGCAGGGGGGAGAGATACGCAGTATTTT | CASSLAGGRDTQYF | many | NA | TRBJ2-3 | TRBV7-9
TGTGCCAGCAGTTTAGCCAGTATGAACACTGAAGCTTTCTTT | CASSLASMNTEAFF | NA | NA | TRBJ1-1 | TRBV12-3/TRBV12-4
TGTGCCAGCAGCTTACGGACAGGGGTCTTCGGCACAGATACGCAGTATTTT | CASSLRTGVFGTDTQYF | NA | TRBD1 | TRBJ2-3 | TRBV7-2
TGTGCCAGCAGTTACAGGAACGTCCAAGAGACCCAGTACTTC | CASSYRNVQETQYF | NA | NA | TRBJ2-5 | TRBV2
TGCAGTGCTAGAGATCCCGGCGGGGGGGCAGATACGCAGTATTTT | CSARDPGGGADTQYF | NA | TRBD2 | TRBJ2-3 | TRBV20-1
TGTGCCAGCACCGCGCGGGAGGGCCCCTTTAACGAGCAGTTCTTC | CASTAREGPFNEQFF | NA | TRBD2 | TRBJ2-1 | TRBV28
TGTGCCAGCAGACTGACCGGGACAGTGAATTCACCCCTCCACTTT | CASRLTGTVNSPLHF | NA | TRBD1 | TRBJ1-6 | TRBV6-1
TGTGCCAGCAGGTTCACTAGCGGGGGTTACAATGAGCAGTTCTTC | CASRFTSGGYNEQFF | few | TRBD2 | TRBJ2-1 | TRBV5-4
TGTGCCAGCAGTTGGACAGGGACCGGGGAGCTGTTTTTT | CASSWTGTGELFF | many | TRBD1 | TRBJ2-2 | TRBV6-2/TRBV6-3
TGCGCCAGCAGCCTCGGGGTTAAAAATTCACCCCTCCACTTT | CASSLGVKNSPLHF | NA | NA | TRBJ1-6 | TRBV5-1
TGCAGTGCCACCCAGACTAGCGCTGAGAAGCAGTTCTTC | CSATQTSAEKQFF | few | TRBD2 | TRBJ2-1 | TRBV20-1
TGCAGTGCTAGAGTTCCGGGGGGTAGCACAGATACGCAGTATTTT | CSARVPGGSTDTQYF | NA | TRBD2 | TRBJ2-3 | TRBV20-1
TGTGCCAGCAGTTGGGGGCGGGGGAGGACGACAGAATCCTACGAGCAGTACTTC | CASSWGRGRTTESYEQYF | NA | NA | TRBJ2-7 | TRBV6-5
TGTGCCACCACTCTGGCTGGGACAGACGAGCAGTACTTC | CATTLAGTDEQYF | NA | TRBD1 | TRBJ2-7 | TRBV28
TGTGCCAGCAGCTTTCCTAGCGGGAGGTCAGATACGCAGTATTTT | CASSFPSGRSDTQYF | medium-sized | TRBD2 | TRBJ2-3 | TRBV7-2
TGTGCCAGCAGCTTAGGAGGGGGAGAGTACTTC | CASSLGGGEYF | NA | NA | TRBJ2-7 | TRBV7-2
TGCAGTGCTAGAGATTCCCTAAGGGGTACCCAGGGCGGGGAGCTGTTTTTT | CSARDSLRGTQGGELFF | many | NA | TRBJ2-2 | TRBV20-1
TGCGCCAGCAGCCCAGACAGGGCAAATGAGCAGTTCTTC | CASSPDRANEQFF | many | TRBD1 | TRBJ2-1 | TRBV5-1
TGCGCCAGCAGTGCGACAACCAACACTGAAGCTTTCTTT | CASSATTNTEAFF | NA | NA | TRBJ1-1 | TRBV10-1
TGTGCCAGCAGCTTACCGGGCGGTGAGCAGTTCTTC | CASSLPGGEQFF | few | NA | TRBJ2-1 | TRBV7-9
TGTGCCAGCAGGAGGGACCCTAATGGCTACACCTTC | CASRRDPNGYTF | NA | NA | TRBJ1-2 | TRBV6-2/TRBV6-3
TGTGCCAGCAAAGGGGGCACAGATACGCAGTATTTT | CASKGGTDTQYF | few | NA | TRBJ2-3 | TRBV7-2
TGTGCCAGCTCACCACCCCAGGGGGCGAGCTACGAGCAGTACTTC | CASSPPQGASYEQYF | NA | TRBD1 | TRBJ2-7 | TRBV18
TGTGCCACCAGTGACCGCCCCCTTGGAGACGGGCCCCAGCATTTT | CATSDRPLGDGPQHF | few | NA | TRBJ1-5 | TRBV24-1
TGTGCCAGCTTATCACCGGGACAATCAGCCGGGGAGCTGTTTTTT | CASLSPGQSAGELFF | NA | NA | TRBJ2-2 | TRBV28
TGTGCCAGCAGTTCACCTAAAATGACAGGTTATGGCTACACCTTC | CASSSPKMTGYGYTF | many | NA | TRBJ1-2 | TRBV6-5
TGCAGTGCGTCGACAGGGGATAAGGGAGAGACCCAGTACTTC | CSASTGDKGETQYF | NA | TRBD1 | TRBJ2-5 | TRBV20-1
TGTGCCAGCAAGCAGGAGTCCTACCACACTGAAGCTTTCTTT | CASKQESYHTEAFF | NA | NA | TRBJ1-1 | TRBV6-2/TRBV6-3
TGTGCCAGCAGGATTTTGGGACAGTCCTCCTACGAGCAGTACTTC | CASRILGQSSYEQYF | NA | TRBD1 | TRBJ2-7 | TRBV6-2/TRBV6-3
TGTGCCAGCGGGGACACCGGGGAGCTGTTTTTT | CASGDTGELFF | NA | NA | TRBJ2-2 | TRBV12-3/TRBV12-4
TGTGCCAGCAGTTCCTACAGGGTTCCTGAAAAACTGTTTTTT | CASSSYRVPEKLFF | many | NA | TRBJ1-4 | TRBV27
TGTGCCAGCAGCTTAGAACTAGTCCTCACAGATACGCAGTATTTT | CASSLELVLTDTQYF | few | NA | TRBJ2-3 | TRBV11-2
TGTGCCAGCAGTGACGTGAACACTGAAGCTTTCTTT | CASSDVNTEAFF | NA | NA | TRBJ1-1 | TRBV6-1
TGTGCCAGCAGCTTAAACCGTAGCGGGAGGGAGACCCAGTACTTC | CASSLNRSGRETQYF | NA | TRBD2 | TRBJ2-5 | TRBV7-2
TGTGCCAGCAGCCAAGATTGGGCTAGCGGTGTGTACCAAGAGACCCAGTACTTC | CASSQDWASGVYQETQYF | few | TRBD2 | TRBJ2-5 | TRBV14
TGTGCCAGCAGTTTTCGGTTTTACGAGCAGTACTTC | CASSFRFYEQYF | few | NA | TRBJ2-7 | TRBV6-2/TRBV6-3
TGTGCCAGCAGCTCCGGACTCCTAACGAGCTCTGGGGCCAACGTCCTGACTTTC | CASSSGLLTSSGANVLTF | NA | NA | TRBJ2-6 | TRBV11-2
TGTGCCAGCACCCAGGACGCCAAGAGCTCCTACAATGAGCAGTTCTTC | CASTQDAKSSYNEQFF | NA | NA | TRBJ2-1 | TRBV12-3/TRBV12-4
TGTGCCAGCTCACCCCTCACGTTTAGATGGGGCTACAATGAGCAGTTCTTC | CASSPLTFRWGYNEQFF | NA | NA | TRBJ2-1 | TRBV18
TGTGCCACCAGCAGGAACCGCTACAATGAGCAGTTCTTC | CATSRNRYNEQFF | once | NA | TRBJ2-1 | TRBV15
TGTGCCAGCAGTTCTAGACTAGCAAGGGAGACCCAGTACTTC | CASSSRLARETQYF | few | TRBD2 | TRBJ2-5 | TRBV6-5
TGCGCCAGCAGCCCGACAGACTTAAATGGCTACACCTTC | CASSPTDLNGYTF | NA | NA | TRBJ1-2 | TRBV5-1
TGTGCCAGCAGCCAAGATTCCCAGGTCAACCCGGCCCGCGGGCAGTACTTC | CASSQDSQVNPARGQYF | NA | NA | TRBJ2-7 | TRBV4-2
TGTGCCAGCAGTTCGGGGGGACAGGGTCAAGTTGGAAACACCATATATTTT | CASSSGGQGQVGNTIYF | NA | TRBD1 | TRBJ1-3 | TRBV28
TGTGCCAGCAGCGCCCGGCGGGATTCACCCCTCCACTTT | CASSARRDSPLHF | NA | NA | TRBJ1-6 | TRBV3-1
TGTGCCAGCAGCTGGAGCGGGGGCTCCTACGAGCAGTACTTC | CASSWSGGSYEQYF | few | TRBD2 | TRBJ2-7 | TRBV3-1
TGTGCCAGCAGCTTAGTCTGGGGGACAGCTGGGGCCAACGTCCTGACTTTC | CASSLVWGTAGANVLTF | few | TRBD1 | TRBJ2-6 | TRBV7-8
TGCAGTGCTGGACCCTTCCTAGCGGGGATTAACTACGAGCAGTACTTC | CSAGPFLAGINYEQYF | NA | TRBD2 | TRBJ2-7 | TRBV20-1
TGCGCCAGCAGCTTCCTTGCACAGGGTCTTACCTACGAGCAGTACTTC | CASSFLAQGLTYEQYF | NA | NA | TRBJ2-7 | TRBV5-1